The 22 T cell receptor beta chains given below trace back to one sample, sequenced in a study of regulatory T cells in long-lasting Graves disease. Construction of the TCR beta libraries employed iRepertoire HTBI primers in conjunction with Arm-PCR of CDR3 regions. TCRdb ran MiXCR on the multiplex PCR reads and lists one entry per CDR3 protein. The sample lists around 500,000 distinct CDR3 sequences, around 15% seen once, with around a quarter in the top ten. The time point here: newly diagnosed GD, antithyroid drugs for less than 3 months. PBMC-derived RNA was used for the TCR library. Separately, the same data were catalogued under a study of T cells in Graves' hyperthyroidism and ophthalmopathy.

The source was peripheral blood mononuclear cells (PBMCs), collected at new diagnosis, from a patient treated with antithyroid drugs. The receptors originated from a woman between 40 and 65 years old with Graves disease.

The V call is TRBV5-1, the J call TRBJ1-5, with no clear D. Trimming removed 0 bases at V and 0 bases at J, with 7 bases between. Germline loops: CDR1 SGHRS, CDR2 YFSETQ. The length of the CDR3 is 15 residues. CDR3 DNA: TGCGCCAGCAGCTTGGAAGGGCTTAGCAATCAGCCCCAGCATTTT. This codes for CASSLEGLSNQPQHF.

This clonotype appeared a few times. CDR3 sequence reads: CSAQRTGGKLNYGYTF. Here the CDR3 DNA reads TGCAGTGCTCAGCGGACAGGGGGTAAACTAAACTATGGCTACACCTTC. The V gene is TRBV20-1, the J gene TRBJ1-2; TRBD1 matches at 10 bases. Germline CDR1 DFQATT, CDR2 SNEGSKA (reference sequence). V lost 5 bases, J lost 2 bases, and 11 bases stayed unmatched. The CDR3 consists of 16 residues.

This clonotype was detected only a few times. This chain joins TRBV12-5 and TRBJ1-5; 9 nucleotides line up with TRBD1. Losses at the gene ends were 5 bases for V and 2 bases for J; bases not matched to a gene: 7. This CDR3 is built from 16 residues. Per the germline V gene, CDR1 is LGHNT and CDR2 is FRNRAP. The CDR3 here is CASGATGGRRNQPQHF. The CDR3 DNA follows: TGTGCTAGTGGTGCGACAGGGGGTAGGCGCAATCAGCCCCAGCATTTT.

This clonotype has a count of ten or more. The V and J genes are TRBV20-1 and TRBJ1-2; D is uncertain. Germline-derived CDR1 and CDR2 are DFQATT and SNEGSKA (reference sequence). This CDR3 region has 11 residues. Trimming took off 5 bases at V and 8 bases at J, with 12 bases between the two ends. CDR3 region: CSASSVEGYTF. CDR3 bases: TGCAGTGCTTCTTCTGTGGAGGGCTACACCTTC.

This clonotype has only a few counts. The chain couples TRBV18 to TRBJ1-4, with 10 bases aligning to TRBD1. CDR1 and CDR2 (germline): KGHSH, LQKENI. This CDR3 contains 18 residues. J gave up 8 bases and V 4 bases, and 16 bases lay outside the gene matches. CDR3 amino acids: CASSRFPILPGQGEKLFF. The DNA of the CDR3 is TGTGCCAGCTCACGATTTCCTATTCTCCCGGGACAGGGGGAAAAACTGTTTTTT.

This clonotype was seen repeatedly, ten times or more. The V call is TRBV12-3 or TRBV12-4, the J call TRBJ2-1; D may be TRBD1 or TRBD2 (5 bases each). The CDR3 sequence is 14 residues long. The V gene lost 3 bases and the J gene lost 4 bases, with 10 bases spanning the gap. CDR3 protein: CASSFRDGYNEQFF. Written as DNA, the CDR3 is TGTGCCAGCAGTTTTCGGGACGGTTACAATGAGCAGTTCTTC.

This clonotype was seen a handful of times. The chain links TRBV7-2 to TRBJ1-2; D is possibly TRBD1 (6 bases). Germline CDR1 SGHTA, CDR2 FQGNSA. Trimming removed 5 bases from V and 8 bases from J, with 15 bases in between. The CDR3 extends over 13 amino acids. The CDR3 DNA is TGTGCCAGCAGCCCCGCCCGGGACAACGGCTACACCTTC. This codes for CASSPARDNGYTF.

There are many counts of this clonotype. The chain combines TRBV6-1 with TRBJ1-1; TRBD1 aligns across 9 bases. CDR1 and CDR2 from the germline V gene are MNHNS and SASEGT. V dropped 5 bases and J dropped 0; count of bases not matched to a gene: 10. The length of the CDR3 is 17 residues. CDR3 amino acids: CASSQDRGFALNTEAFF. The DNA for the CDR3 is TGTGCCAGCAGTCAGGACAGGGGCTTTGCTCTGAACACTGAAGCTTTCTTT.

V gene TRBV9 combines with J gene TRBJ2-3; tentatively, D is TRBD1 or TRBD2 (5 bases each). This CDR3 has 14 amino acids. Germline V gene sequence: CDR1 SGDLS, CDR2 YYNGEE. V lost 0 bases and J 10 bases, leaving 15 bases between the germline ends. CDR3 in DNA: TGTGCCAGCAGCGTAGGGGCCGTAATGGGGGCGCAGTATTTT. Amino acid sequence: CASSVGAVMGAQYF.

The chain combines TRBV10-3 with TRBJ2-7; either TRBD1 or TRBD2 may fit D (5 bases each). CDR3 length: 15 residues. Between the trimmed V and J ends, which lost 11 bases and 4 bases, there was a span of 24 bases. The V gene's germline CDR1 is ENHRY and CDR2 SYGVKD. The CDR3 is CAPRTGTGTEYEQYF. CDR3 sequence (DNA): TGTGCCCCCCGCACGGGGACGGGGACCGAATACGAGCAGTACTTC.

This clonotype has at least ten counts. This chain uses TRBV18 with TRBJ1-3, with 7 positions matching TRBD1. The CDR3 extends over 15 amino acids. The junction had 7 bases not matched to a gene; V was cut back by 8 bases and J by 0 bases. Germline V CDR1 and CDR2: KGHSH, LQKENI. The CDR3 loop reads CASTTGVNSGNTIYF. The DNA of the CDR3 is TGTGCCAGCACCACAGGGGTGAACTCTGGAAACACCATATATTTT.

This clonotype was counted only a few times. This chain joins TRBV5-1 and TRBJ2-7; TRBD1 matches 7 bases. V lost 4 bases to trimming and J lost 0 bases; unmatched junction nucleotides: 7. Germline CDR1 SGHRS, CDR2 YFSETQ. The length of the CDR3 is 15 residues. In DNA, the CDR3 is TGCGCCAGCAGCCCCCGGGACAGAATCTCCTACGAGCAGTACTTC. This translates into CASSPRDRISYEQYF.

In its sample, this clonotype was seen many times. The rearrangement links TRBV12-5 to TRBJ1-1; 8 bases are shared with TRBD1. Germline V gene lookup returns CDR1 LGHNT and CDR2 FRNRAP. This CDR3 comprises 16 residues. V was clipped by 4 bases and J by 4 bases; unmatched bases: 11. CDR3 region: CASGWPPGQGGTEAFF. For the CDR3, the DNA is TGTGCTAGTGGTTGGCCTCCAGGACAGGGAGGCACTGAAGCTTTCTTT.

This clonotype has a handful of counts. This sequence joins TRBV20-1 and TRBJ2-3; D may be TRBD1 (6 bases). This CDR3 comprises 12 residues. Germline V CDR1 and CDR2: DFQATT, SNEGSKA (reference sequence). V was trimmed by 7 bases and J by 1 base, leaving 9 bases between them. Here the CDR3 reads CSGGQGTDTQYF. Written as DNA, the CDR3 is TGCAGTGGGGGACAAGGCACAGATACGCAGTATTTT.

The table lists this clonotype with many counts. The chain employs TRBV3-1 and TRBJ1-1, with D tentatively TRBD1 (5 bases). The CDR3 sequence is 14 residues long. V lost 1 base, J lost 4 bases, and 10 bases lay in between. The germline CDR1 and CDR2 sequences are LGHDT and YNNKEL (reference sequence). Here the CDR3 reads CASSQVGVGTEAFF. Here the CDR3 DNA reads TGTGCCAGCAGCCAAGTGGGGGTGGGCACTGAAGCTTTCTTT. The full variable domain, rest sourced from reference TRBV3-1 and TRBJ1-1, is DTAVSQTPKYLVTQMGNDKSIKCEQNLGHDTMYWYKQDSKKFLKIMFSYNNKELIINETVPNRFSPKSPDKAHLNLHINSLELGDSAVYFCASSQVGVGTEAFFGQGTRLTVV.

Ten or more counts support this clonotype. The V and J genes are TRBV12-3 or TRBV12-4 and TRBJ2-3, with D possibly TRBD1 on 7 matching bases. Trimming pared 6 bases from V and 4 bases from J, leaving 11 bases between. The CDR3 totals 13 residues. The CDR3 DNA sequence: TGTGCCAGCAGCACAGGGGAGGCAGATACGCAGTATTTT. Translated: CASSTGEADTQYF.

This clonotype has just a few counts. The chain recombines TRBV15 with TRBJ2-1; TRBD2 matches at 9 bases. This CDR3 region has 17 residues. Germline trimming cut 0 bases from V and 9 bases from J; bases unmatched to any gene: 12. Germline V gene sequence: CDR1 LNHNV, CDR2 YYDKDF (reference sequence). CDR3 residues: CATSRDTGRGGDGEQFF. The CDR3 nucleotides are TGTGCCACCAGCAGAGATACTGGGCGGGGGGGGGATGGTGAGCAGTTCTTC.

In this sample, this clonotype turned up many times. The V call is TRBV6-1, the J call TRBJ2-3; 10 nucleotides line up with TRBD1. The trim removed 0 bases at V and 5 bases at J, leaving 5 bases unmatched. The CDR3 loop spans 16 amino acids. From germline, CDR1 is MNHNS and CDR2 SASEGT. For the CDR3, the DNA is TGTGCCAGCAGTGAAGCGCTAGGACAGGGGGGAGATACGCAGTATTTT. This sequence encodes CASSEALGQGGDTQYF.

This clonotype was counted ten times or more. The CDR3 loop is CASSPPTGFSGNTIYF. The CDR3 bases are TGTGCCAGCTCACCACCGACAGGGTTCTCTGGAAACACCATATATTTT. The rearrangement joins TRBV18 to TRBJ1-3, with 7 bases that match TRBD1. The CDR3 runs 16 residues. Germline V lookup: CDR1 KGHSH, CDR2 LQKENI. The V and J ends lost 0 bases and 0 bases, in that order; junction bases with no gene match: 2.

There are many counts of this clonotype. The chain recombines TRBV7-2 with TRBJ2-6; D possibly corresponds to TRBD1 (6 bases). V shed 3 bases and J shed 0 bases, with 15 bases lying between them. The CDR3 length is 18 residues. Germline CDR1 reads SGHTA; CDR2 reads FQGNSA. In DNA, the CDR3 is TGTGCCAGCAGCTTCGACAGGCTCCCTCTCTCTGGGGCCAACGTCCTGACTTTC. Its translation is CASSFDRLPLSGANVLTF.

Many counts were recorded for this clonotype. The chain recombines TRBV30 with TRBJ2-1; TRBD2 matches at 13 bases. The germline CDR1 and CDR2 sequences are GTSNPN and SVGIG (reference sequence). CDR3 size: 14 residues. V shed 4 bases and J 8 bases; nucleotides not matched to a gene: 5. In DNA form, the CDR3 reads TGTGCCTGGACACTAGCGGGGGGGCAGGATGAGCAGTTCTTC. Its translation: CAWTLAGGQDEQFF.

This clonotype has just a few counts. The chain has TRBV6-1 and TRBJ1-2; tentative D call: TRBD1 (6 bases). The CDR3 has 16 residues. Trimming stripped 7 bases from V and 1 base from J, with 19 bases between. Germline CDR1 MNHNS, CDR2 SASEGT. The chain's CDR3 is CASNLGLRGGNYGYTF. For the CDR3, the DNA is TGTGCCAGCAACTTGGGACTTAGGGGGGGTAACTATGGCTACACCTTC.